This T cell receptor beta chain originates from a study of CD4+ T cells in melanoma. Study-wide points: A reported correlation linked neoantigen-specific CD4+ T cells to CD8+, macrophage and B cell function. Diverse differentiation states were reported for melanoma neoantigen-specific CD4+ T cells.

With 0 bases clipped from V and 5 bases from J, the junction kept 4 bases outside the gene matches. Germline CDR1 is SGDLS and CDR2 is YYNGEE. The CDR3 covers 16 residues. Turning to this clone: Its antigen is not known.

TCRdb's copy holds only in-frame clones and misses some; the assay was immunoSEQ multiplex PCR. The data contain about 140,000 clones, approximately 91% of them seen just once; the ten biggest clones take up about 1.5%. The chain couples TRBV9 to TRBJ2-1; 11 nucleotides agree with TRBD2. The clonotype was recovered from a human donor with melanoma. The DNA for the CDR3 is TGTGCCAGCAGCGTAGATGGTAGCGGGGGGGACAATGAGCAGTTCTTC. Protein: CASSVDGSGGDNEQFF.